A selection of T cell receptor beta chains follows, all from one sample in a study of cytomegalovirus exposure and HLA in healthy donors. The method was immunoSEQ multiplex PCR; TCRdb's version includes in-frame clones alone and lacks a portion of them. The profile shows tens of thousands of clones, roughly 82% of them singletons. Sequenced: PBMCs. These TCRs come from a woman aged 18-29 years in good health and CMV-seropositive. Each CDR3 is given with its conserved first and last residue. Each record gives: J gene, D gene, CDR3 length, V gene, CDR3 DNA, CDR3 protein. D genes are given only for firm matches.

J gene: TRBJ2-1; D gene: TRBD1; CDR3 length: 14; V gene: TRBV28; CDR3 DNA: TGTGCCAGCAGTTTCCGGGACAGGGTAAATGAGCAGTTCTTC; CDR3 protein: CASSFRDRVNEQFF
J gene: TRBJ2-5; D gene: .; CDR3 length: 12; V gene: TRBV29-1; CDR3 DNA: TGCAGCGTTTCGAGGTCCGAAGGAGCCCAGTACTTC; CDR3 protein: CSVSRSEGAQYF
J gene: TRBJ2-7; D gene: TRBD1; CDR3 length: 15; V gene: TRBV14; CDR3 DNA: TGTGCCAGCAGCCTAGGACAGGGGGGATCCTACGAGCAGTACTTC; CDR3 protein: CASSLGQGGSYEQYF
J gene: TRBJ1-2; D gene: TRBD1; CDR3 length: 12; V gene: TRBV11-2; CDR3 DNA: TGTGCCAGCAGCCCGCGGACAGGCGGCTACACCTTC; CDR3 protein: CASSPRTGGYTF
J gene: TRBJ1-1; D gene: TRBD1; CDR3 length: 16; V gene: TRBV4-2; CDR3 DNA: TGTGCCAGCAGCCAAGATCCCGGGACAGGGAACACTGAAGCTTTCTTT; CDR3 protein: CASSQDPGTGNTEAFF
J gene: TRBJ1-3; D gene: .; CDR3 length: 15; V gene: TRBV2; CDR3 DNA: TGTGCCAGCAGCCATCAAGTAACAGGGAGTAACACCATATATTTT; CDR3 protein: CASSHQVTGSNTIYF
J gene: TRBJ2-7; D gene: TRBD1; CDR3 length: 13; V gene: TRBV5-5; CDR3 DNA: TGTGCCAGCAAACCGGGACAGGGATACGAGCAGTACTTC; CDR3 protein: CASKPGQGYEQYF
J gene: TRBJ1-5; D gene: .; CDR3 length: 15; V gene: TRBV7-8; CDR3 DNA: TGTGCCAGCAGCTTAGATGGGCAGATGATGGAGCCCCAGCATTTT; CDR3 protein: CASSLDGQMMEPQHF
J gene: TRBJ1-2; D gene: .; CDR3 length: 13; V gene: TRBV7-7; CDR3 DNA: TGTGCTAGCAGCCCACAGGGAATAGATGGCTACACCTTC; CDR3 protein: CASSPQGIDGYTF
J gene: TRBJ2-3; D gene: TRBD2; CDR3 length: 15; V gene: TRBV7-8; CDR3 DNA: TGTGCCAGCAGCTCAGGGACTAGCGGGGCGGATACGCAGTATTTT; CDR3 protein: CASSSGTSGADTQYF
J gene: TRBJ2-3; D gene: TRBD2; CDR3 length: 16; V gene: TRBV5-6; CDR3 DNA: TGTGCCAGCAGCTTGTATGCGGGAGGAGCCACAGATACGCAGTATTTT; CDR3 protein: CASSLYAGGATDTQYF
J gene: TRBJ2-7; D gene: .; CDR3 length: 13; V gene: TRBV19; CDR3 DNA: TGTGCCAGTAGTCAGGCAGCAACACGCGAGCAGTACTTC; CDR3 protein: CASSQAATREQYF
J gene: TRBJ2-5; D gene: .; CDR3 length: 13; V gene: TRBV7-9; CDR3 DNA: TGTGCCAGCAGCCTCAGGGCCGCGGAGACCCAGTACTTC; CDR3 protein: CASSLRAAETQYF
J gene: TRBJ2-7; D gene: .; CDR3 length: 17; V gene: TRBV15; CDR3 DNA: TGTGCCACCAGCAGAGCCCGCGGGGCAGATAAAAACTACGAGCAGTACTTC; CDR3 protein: CATSRARGADKNYEQYF
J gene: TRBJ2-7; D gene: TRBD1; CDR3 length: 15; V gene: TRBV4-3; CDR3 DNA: TGCGCCAGCAGCCAAGGGACAGGTTCACCGTACGAGCAGTACTTC; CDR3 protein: CASSQGTGSPYEQYF